A single T cell receptor beta chain is shown here with its context. Its target is not known. The entry originates in a study of T cells in Graves' hyperthyroidism and ophthalmopathy. RNA transcripts gave rise to amplified TCR beta CDR3 regions. HTBI primers were the set used in a first-round RT-PCR of the TCR CDR3. TCRdb ran MiXCR on the multiplex PCR reads and lists one entry per CDR3 protein. This sample has more than 300,000 distinct CDR3 sequences, with approximately 15% found just once. Broader study findings: Most expanded thyroid clonotypes above 0.001 recurred in blood.

The V and J ends lost 2 bases and 7 bases respectively, with 8 bases between them. Germline CDR1 reads MNHNS; CDR2 reads SASEGT. This CDR3 is 13 amino acids long. A lack of ophthalmopathy progression within 18 months defined stable Graves' hyperthyroidism. Uncontrolled infection, other autoimmune disease, pregnancy or lactation disqualified patients from enrolment. The chain uses TRBV6-1 and TRBJ2-2; D not resolved. Sequencing was carried out using blood. The clonotype comes from a woman in her fifties or sixties with Graves' hyperthyroidism. This CDR3 is CASSERRRGELFF. In DNA form, the CDR3 reads TGTGCCAGCAGTGAAAGGCGCCGCGGGGAGCTGTTTTTT.